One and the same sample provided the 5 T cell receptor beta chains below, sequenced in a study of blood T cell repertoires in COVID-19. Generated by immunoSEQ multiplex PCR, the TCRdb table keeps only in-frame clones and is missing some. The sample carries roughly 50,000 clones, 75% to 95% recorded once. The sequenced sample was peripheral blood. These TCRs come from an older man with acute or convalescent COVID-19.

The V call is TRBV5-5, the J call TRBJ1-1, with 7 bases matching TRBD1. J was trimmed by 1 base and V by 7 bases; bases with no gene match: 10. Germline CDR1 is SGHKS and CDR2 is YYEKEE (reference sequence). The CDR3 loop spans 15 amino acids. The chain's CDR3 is CASRTTGDRNTEAFF. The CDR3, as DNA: TGTGCCAGCCGCACCACAGGGGACCGGAACACTGAAGCTTTCTTT. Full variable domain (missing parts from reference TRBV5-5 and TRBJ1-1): DAGVTQSPTHLIKTRGQQVTLRCSPISGHKSVSWYQQVLGQGPQFIFQYYEKEERGRGNFPDRFSARQFPNYSSELNVNALLLGDSALYLCASRTTGDRNTEAFFGQGTRLTVV.

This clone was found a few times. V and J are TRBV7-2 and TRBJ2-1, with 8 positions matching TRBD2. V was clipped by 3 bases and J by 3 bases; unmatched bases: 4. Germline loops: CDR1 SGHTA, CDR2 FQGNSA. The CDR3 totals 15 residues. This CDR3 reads CASSLKRGSYNEQFF. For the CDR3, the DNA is TGTGCCAGCAGCTTGAAGCGGGGGAGCTACAATGAGCAGTTCTTC.

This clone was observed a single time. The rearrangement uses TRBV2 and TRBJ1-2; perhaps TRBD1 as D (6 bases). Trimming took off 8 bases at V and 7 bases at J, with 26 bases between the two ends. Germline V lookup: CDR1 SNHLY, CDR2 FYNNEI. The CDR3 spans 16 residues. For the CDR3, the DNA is TGTGCCAGCCTTCGGGAACAAAATACAGGGTTCCGTGGCTACACCTTC. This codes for CASLREQNTGFRGYTF.

In nucleotides, the CDR3 is TGTGCCAGCCAGGGGGGACGCAATCAGCCCCAGCATTTT. The encoded protein is CASQGGRNQPQHF. The chain is built from TRBV2 and TRBJ1-5, with 7 bases that match TRBD1. The ends lost 8 bases at V and 2 bases at J; junction bases unmatched: 3. Per the germline V gene, CDR1 is SNHLY and CDR2 is FYNNEI. This CDR3 has 13 amino acids.

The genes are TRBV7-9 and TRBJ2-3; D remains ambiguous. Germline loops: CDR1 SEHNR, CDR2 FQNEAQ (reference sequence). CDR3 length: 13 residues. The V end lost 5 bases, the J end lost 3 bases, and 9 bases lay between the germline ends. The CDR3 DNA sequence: TGTGCCAGCAGCCCCTTTGTTACAGATACGCAGTATTTT. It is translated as CASSPFVTDTQYF.